The clone carrying this T cell receptor beta chain has more than one count but fewer than ten. V shed 3 bases, J shed 6 bases, and the junction held 6 bases outside the gene matches. The CDR3 is 16 residues long. Germline V gene sequence: CDR1 SGHTA, CDR2 FQGNSA. The entry originates in a study of T-cell memory formation after mild COVID-19. The authors produced TCR alpha and TCR beta cDNA libraries with sample barcodes and UMIs by 5'RACE using constant-segment primers. TCRdb reprocessed the 5' RACE reads with MiXCR, giving one entry per CDR3 protein. The sample lists 550,000 to 700,000 distinct CDR3 sequences, about a sixth seen once, with 12% in the top ten.

This TCR came from an adult woman who had mild COVID-19 (a few samples of this study predate the infection). Cell type and time point are not known. Material for sequencing was PBMCs or a T cell subset sorted from them (not recorded which). This chain connects TRBV7-2 to TRBJ1-6; 9 bases match TRBD1. The CDR3 nucleotides read TGTGCCAGCAGCTTCTCCGGGACAGGGACTAATTCACCCCTCCACTTT. It is translated as CASSFSGTGTNSPLHF.